This is a list of T cell receptor beta chains from one sample in a study of cytomegalovirus exposure and HLA in healthy donors. The repertoire was sequenced with immunoSEQ multiplex PCR; TCRdb's copy has only in-frame clones and lacks some. The profile shows around 150,000 clones, roughly four fifths of them singletons. Material for sequencing was PBMCs. Source of these receptors: a female donor in good health and CMV-seropositive. Both conserved end residues are part of each CDR3. A D gene is named only where the DNA matches it firmly. Where a row states a size, it is once, few, many or the class of an expanded clone; other rows omit it.

CASSSSGRGPEAFF | TGTGCCAGCAGTTCCTCAGGGAGGGGACCTGAAGCTTTCTTT | . | TRBJ1-1 | . | TRBV28
CASSLDSGVSGGYTF | TGTGCCAGCAGCTTAGATTCGGGGGTTTCAGGTGGCTACACCTTC | . | TRBJ1-2 | . | TRBV7-9
CSVVSTDHGYTF | TGCAGCGTTGTCTCGACAGATCATGGCTACACCTTC | . | TRBJ1-2 | . | TRBV29-1
CASSDSGGSTDTQYF | TGTGCCAGCAGTGATAGCGGGGGAAGCACAGATACGCAGTATTTT | once | TRBJ2-3 | TRBD2 | TRBV6-1
CASSPQLSGGAYEQYF | TGTGCCAGCAGCCCCCAGTTGAGCGGGGGAGCCTACGAGCAGTACTTC | . | TRBJ2-7 | TRBD2 | TRBV4-2
CASSQLQGALNEQFF | TGTGCCAGCAGCCAACTACAGGGGGCGCTCAATGAGCAGTTCTTC | . | TRBJ2-1 | TRBD1 | TRBV14
CASSIIWVAGSGTYGYTF | TGTGCCAGCAGTATCATTTGGGTGGCGGGGAGTGGTACCTATGGCTACACCTTC | . | TRBJ1-2 | . | TRBV28
CASSVGGDLTTF | TGTGCCAGCAGTGTGGGGGGGGATCTTACAACTTTC | . | TRBJ1-2 | . | TRBV2
CATRGVGGAQETQYF | TGTGCCACCCGAGGGGTCGGGGGGGCTCAAGAGACCCAGTACTTC | . | TRBJ2-5 | TRBD2 | TRBV10-3
CASSAGTSGRHTGELFF | TGCGCCAGCAGCGCCGGGACTAGCGGGAGACACACCGGGGAGCTGTTTTTT | . | TRBJ2-2 | TRBD2 | TRBV5-1
CAPPPPGNYGYTF | TGTGCCCCTCCACCCCCGGGGAACTATGGCTACACCTTC | . | TRBJ1-2 | . | TRBV21-1
CASSASTSGVRPEQYF | TGTGCCAGCAGCGCTAGTACTAGCGGGGTCCGCCCCGAGCAGTACTTC | once | TRBJ2-7 | TRBD2 | TRBV9
CASSQVGTSGTYEQYF | TGCGCCAGCAGCCAAGTGGGGACTAGCGGGACCTACGAGCAGTACTTC | few | TRBJ2-7 | TRBD2 | TRBV4-1
CASSVQTVQEYF | TGTGCCAGCAGTGTACAAACCGTTCAGGAGTACTTC | few | TRBJ2-7 | . | TRBV6-1
CASSSGTVRTDTQYF | TGCGCCAGCAGCTCAGGGACAGTTCGCACAGATACGCAGTATTTT | . | TRBJ2-3 | TRBD1 | TRBV5-1
CASSLVGGLAGGSSGELFF | TGTGCCAGCAGCTTAGTAGGGGGACTAGCGGGAGGAAGTTCCGGGGAGCTGTTTTTT | . | TRBJ2-2 | TRBD2 | TRBV7-2
CAWRGSGGGFGYTF | TGTGCCTGGAGGGGGTCAGGGGGTGGTTTTGGCTACACCTTC | . | TRBJ1-2 | TRBD1 | TRBV30
CASGSLLAYEQYF | TGTGCCTCCGGGTCACTTCTCGCCTACGAGCAGTACTTC | . | TRBJ2-7 | . | TRBV6-5
CASSPAGGQGDTQYF | TGCGCCAGCAGCCCCGCCGGAGGTCAGGGGGATACGCAGTATTTT | . | TRBJ2-3 | . | TRBV10-2
CASSDGENTEAFF | TGTGCCAGCAGTGACGGGGAGAACACTGAAGCTTTCTTT | few | TRBJ1-1 | . | TRBV2
CASSVGGEGSYNEQFF | TGTGCCAGCAGCGTAGGAGGGGAGGGCTCCTACAATGAGCAGTTCTTC | . | TRBJ2-1 | TRBD2 | TRBV9
CASQTTGGILEQYF | TGTGCCAGCCAAACGACAGGGGGGATCCTCGAGCAGTACTTC | . | TRBJ2-7 | TRBD1 | TRBV6-5
CASGPGTEGYEKLFF | TGTGCTAGTGGCCCAGGGACGGAGGGGTATGAAAAACTGTTTTTT | . | TRBJ1-4 | . | TRBV12-5
CASSLPQGNEKLFF | TGTGCCAGCAGTTTACCGCAGGGGAATGAAAAACTGTTTTTT | . | TRBJ1-4 | . | TRBV28
CASSGGGTFRDEQFF | TGCGCCAGCAGCGGGGGGGGGACTTTTCGCGATGAGCAGTTCTTC | once | TRBJ2-1 | TRBD2 | TRBV5-1
CATSKSGRETQYF | TGTGCCACCAGTAAATCAGGGCGAGAGACCCAGTACTTC | . | TRBJ2-5 | . | TRBV28
CASSPQTPGGMNTEAFF | TGTGCCAGCAGCCCGCAGACCCCCGGGGGGATGAACACTGAAGCTTTCTTT | . | TRBJ1-1 | . | TRBV7-3
CATSRDQSGAYNEQFF | TGTGCCACCAGCAGAGATCAGAGCGGGGCGTACAATGAGCAGTTCTTC | . | TRBJ2-1 | TRBD2 | TRBV15
CASTYLDEQYF | TGCGCCAGCACCTATTTGGACGAGCAGTACTTC | few | TRBJ2-7 | . | TRBV5-1
CASSLRGNQPRHF | TGTGCCAGCAGTTTAAGGGGGAATCAGCCCCGGCATTTT | . | TRBJ1-5 | . | TRBV27
CASSTTGGGEQYF | TGCGCCAGCAGCACGACAGGGGGCGGGGAGCAGTACTTC | . | TRBJ2-7 | TRBD1 | TRBV5-1
CASSKSYYEQYF | TGTGCCAGCAGCAAATCGTACTACGAGCAGTACTTC | few | TRBJ2-7 | . | TRBV5-5
CASRAGGSGNEQFF | TGTGCCAGCAGGGCAGGGGGTTCAGGCAATGAGCAGTTCTTC | once | TRBJ2-1 | TRBD1 | TRBV28
CASSLGRDSRLGANYGYTF | TGCGCCAGCAGCTTGGGCCGGGACAGCAGATTGGGGGCTAACTATGGCTACACCTTC | once | TRBJ1-2 | TRBD1 | TRBV5-1
CASSISLAGGYNEQFF | TGTGCCAGTAGTATCTCTCTAGCGGGGGGGTACAATGAGCAGTTCTTC | . | TRBJ2-1 | TRBD2 | TRBV19
CASSFGLPTVGVSYEQYF | TGCGCCAGCAGCTTCGGGTTACCGACGGTTGGAGTCTCCTACGAGCAGTACTTC | . | TRBJ2-7 | . | TRBV5-1
CASSRDTTYEQYF | TGTGCCAGCAGCCGGGACACCACCTACGAGCAGTACTTC | . | TRBJ2-7 | . | TRBV7-6
CASSQGYGASDTQYF | TGCGCCAGCAGCCAAGGATATGGAGCTTCAGATACGCAGTATTTT | . | TRBJ2-3 | . | TRBV4-1
CASSSSRLAGGVTDTQYF | TGTGCCAGCAGCTCAAGTCGACTAGCGGGAGGGGTCACAGATACGCAGTATTTT | . | TRBJ2-3 | TRBD2 | TRBV7-9
CANQGDRDTGELFF | TGTGCCAATCAGGGGGATAGAGACACCGGGGAGCTGTTTTTT | . | TRBJ2-2 | TRBD1 | TRBV6-4
CASSGRQGASPLHF | TGTGCCAGCAGCGGACGGCAGGGGGCTTCACCCCTCCACTTT | . | TRBJ1-6 | TRBD1 | TRBV9
CASSLGIQGGYTF | TGCGCCAGCAGCTTGGGAATCCAGGGTGGCTACACCTTC | once | TRBJ1-2 | . | TRBV5-1
CASSDSGREAEAFF | TGCGCCAGCAGTGATTCGGGCAGGGAGGCTGAAGCTTTCTTT | few | TRBJ1-1 | . | TRBV10-1
CASSGRGRGTTEAFF | TGTGCCAGTAGTGGGCGGGGTCGGGGAACCACTGAAGCTTTCTTT | . | TRBJ1-1 | . | TRBV19
CASSARQGVSPLHF | TGTGCCAGCAGCGCCCGACAGGGAGTCTCACCCCTCCACTTT | . | TRBJ1-6 | TRBD1 | TRBV7-6
CASSVGQASYEQYF | TGTGCCAGCAGCGTGGGACAGGCCTCCTACGAGCAGTACTTC | few | TRBJ2-7 | TRBD1 | TRBV7-9